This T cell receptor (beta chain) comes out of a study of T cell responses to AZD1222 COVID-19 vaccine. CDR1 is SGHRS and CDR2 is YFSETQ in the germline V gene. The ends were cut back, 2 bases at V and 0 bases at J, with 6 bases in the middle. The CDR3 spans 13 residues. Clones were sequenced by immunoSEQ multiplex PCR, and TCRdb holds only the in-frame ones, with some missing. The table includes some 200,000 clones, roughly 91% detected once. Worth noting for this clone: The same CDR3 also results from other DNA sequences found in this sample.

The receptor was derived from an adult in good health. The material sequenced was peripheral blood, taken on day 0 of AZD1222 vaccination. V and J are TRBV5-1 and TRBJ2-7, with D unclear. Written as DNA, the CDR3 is TGCGCCAGCAGCTTTACGAGCTCCTACGAGCAGTACTTC. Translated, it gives CASSFTSSYEQYF. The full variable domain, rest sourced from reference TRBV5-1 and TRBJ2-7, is KAGVTQTPRYLIKTRGQQVTLSCSPISGHRSVSWYQQTPGQGLQFLFEYFSETQRNKGNFPGRFSGRQFSNSRSEMNVSTLELGDSALYLCASSFTSSYEQYFGPGTRLTVT.